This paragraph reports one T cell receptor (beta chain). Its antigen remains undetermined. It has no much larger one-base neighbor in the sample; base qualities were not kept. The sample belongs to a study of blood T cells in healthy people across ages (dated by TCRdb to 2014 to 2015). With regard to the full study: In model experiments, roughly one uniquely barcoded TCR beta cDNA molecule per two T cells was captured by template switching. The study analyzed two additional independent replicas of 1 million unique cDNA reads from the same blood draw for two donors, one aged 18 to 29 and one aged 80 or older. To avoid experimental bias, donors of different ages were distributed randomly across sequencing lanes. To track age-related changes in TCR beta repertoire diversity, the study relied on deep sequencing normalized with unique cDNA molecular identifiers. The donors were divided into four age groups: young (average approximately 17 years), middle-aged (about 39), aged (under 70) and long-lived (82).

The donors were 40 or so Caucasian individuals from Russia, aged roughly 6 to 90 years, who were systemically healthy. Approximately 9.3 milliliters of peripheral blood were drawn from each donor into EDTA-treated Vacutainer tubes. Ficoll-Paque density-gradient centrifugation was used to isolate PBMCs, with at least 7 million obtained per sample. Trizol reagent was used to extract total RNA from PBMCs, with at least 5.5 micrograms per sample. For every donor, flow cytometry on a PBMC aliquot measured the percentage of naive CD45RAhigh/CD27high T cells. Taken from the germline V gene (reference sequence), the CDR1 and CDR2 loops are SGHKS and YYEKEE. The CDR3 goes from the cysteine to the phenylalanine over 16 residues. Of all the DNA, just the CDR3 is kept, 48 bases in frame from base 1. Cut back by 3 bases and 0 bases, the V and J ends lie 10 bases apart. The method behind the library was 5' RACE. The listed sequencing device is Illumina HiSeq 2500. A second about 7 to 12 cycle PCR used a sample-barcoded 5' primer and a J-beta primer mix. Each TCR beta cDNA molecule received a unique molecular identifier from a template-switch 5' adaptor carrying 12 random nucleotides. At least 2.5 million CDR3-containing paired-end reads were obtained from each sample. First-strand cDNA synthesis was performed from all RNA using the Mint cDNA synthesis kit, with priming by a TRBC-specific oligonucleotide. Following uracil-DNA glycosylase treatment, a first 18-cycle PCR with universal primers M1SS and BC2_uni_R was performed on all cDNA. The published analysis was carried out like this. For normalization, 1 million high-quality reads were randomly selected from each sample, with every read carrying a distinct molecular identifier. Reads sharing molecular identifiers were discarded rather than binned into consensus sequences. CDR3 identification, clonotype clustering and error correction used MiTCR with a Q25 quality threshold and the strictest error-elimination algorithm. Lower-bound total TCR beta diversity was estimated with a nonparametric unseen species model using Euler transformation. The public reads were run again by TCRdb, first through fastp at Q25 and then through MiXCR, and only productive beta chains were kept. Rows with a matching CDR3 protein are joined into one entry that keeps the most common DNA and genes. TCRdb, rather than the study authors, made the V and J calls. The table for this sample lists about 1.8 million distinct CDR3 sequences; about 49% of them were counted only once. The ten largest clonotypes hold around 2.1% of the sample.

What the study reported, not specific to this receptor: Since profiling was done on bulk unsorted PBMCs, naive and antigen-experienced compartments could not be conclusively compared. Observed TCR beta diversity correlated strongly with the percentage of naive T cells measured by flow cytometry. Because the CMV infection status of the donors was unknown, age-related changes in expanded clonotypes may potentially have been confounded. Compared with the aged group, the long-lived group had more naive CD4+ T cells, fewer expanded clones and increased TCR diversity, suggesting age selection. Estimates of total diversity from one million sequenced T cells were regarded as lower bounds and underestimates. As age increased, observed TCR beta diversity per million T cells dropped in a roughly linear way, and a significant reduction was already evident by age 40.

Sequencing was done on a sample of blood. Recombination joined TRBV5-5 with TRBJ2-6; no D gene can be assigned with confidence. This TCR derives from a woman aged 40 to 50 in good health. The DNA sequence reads TGTGCCAGCAGCTCTCCAGCCATCTCTGGGGCCAACGTCCTGACTTTC. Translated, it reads CASSSPAISGANVLTF.